The clone carrying this T cell receptor (beta chain) was seen more than once but under ten times. What it binds is not known. RNA transcripts were the source from which TCR beta CDR3 regions were amplified. First-round RT-PCR employed HTBI primers, with a second-round multiplex PCR after it. TCRdb passed the multiplex PCR reads through MiXCR, listing each CDR3 protein once. The table includes approximately 480,000 distinct CDR3 sequences, roughly 14% detected once. The CDR3 is made up of 14 amino acids. V dropped 4 bases and J dropped 2 bases, with 15 bases sitting between them. The germline V gene encodes CDR1 GTSNPN and CDR2 SVGIG (reference sequence). These data are taken from a study of Graves' ophthalmopathy and Graves' hyperthyroidism. Overall study results and limits: Among expanded thyroid clonotypes above 0.001 frequency, most also occurred in blood. With over 85% sensitivity and around 80% specificity, a 13-signature model separated ophthalmopathy from stable hyperthyroidism.

The chain joins TRBV30 to TRBJ2-7; D is ambiguous. Source material: blood. This receptor was obtained from a woman aged 30 to 39 with Graves' ophthalmopathy. The CDR3 loop reads CAWTLPGGAYEQYF. CDR3 bases: TGTGCCTGGACCCTACCCGGCGGAGCCTACGAGCAGTACTTC.